This entry lists 14 T cell receptor beta chains sequenced from one sample in a study of T cell changes during pregnancy in multiple sclerosis. The table came from immunoSEQ multiplex PCR; TCRdb's copy has only in-frame clones and leaves some out. Of 25,000 to 30,000 clones listed, just over 90% were seen once; the top ten hold 5% to 8%. Material: CD8+ T cells from peripheral blood mononuclear cells, obtained before pregnancy. All receptors come from a female donor with multiple sclerosis, enrolled in a pregnancy study.

CDR3 amino acids: CASSLEFSGGPYEQYF. The CDR3 DNA sequence: TGTGCCAGCAGCTTAGAATTTTCGGGAGGACCCTACGAGCAGTACTTC. The genes are TRBV11-1 and TRBJ2-7, with 7 positions matching TRBD2. V lost 1 base to trimming and J lost 2 bases; unmatched junction nucleotides: 8. This CDR3 is 16 amino acids long. Per the germline V gene, CDR1 is SGHAT and CDR2 is FQDESV (reference sequence).

The chain recombines TRBV5-4 with TRBJ2-5, with a tentative D call TRBD2 (5 bases). The CDR3 contains 16 residues. Germline CDR1 reads SGHNT; CDR2 reads YYREEE (reference sequence). The V end was cut by 4 bases, the J end by 3 bases, with 19 bases between. Here the CDR3 reads CASSGPDWRPKETQYF. CDR3 bases: TGTGCCAGCAGCGGGCCGGACTGGCGTCCTAAAGAGACCCAGTACTTC. Full variable domain (remainder filled in from reference TRBV5-4 and TRBJ2-5): ETGVTQSPTHLIKTRGQQVTLRCSSQSGHNTVSWYQQALGQGPQFIFQYYREEENGRGNFPPRFSGLQFPNYSSELNVNALELDDSALYLCASSGPDWRPKETQYFGPGTRLLVL.

The chain is built from TRBV11-3 and TRBJ2-3, with D possibly TRBD1 on 6 matching bases. CDR3 length: 14 amino acids. V was shortened by 5 bases and J by 0 bases, with 9 bases between the two germline ends. Germline assignment: CDR1 SGHNT and CDR2 YENEEA. CDR3 sequence: CASSPQGSTDTQYF. The CDR3 bases are TGTGCCAGCAGCCCGCAGGGGAGCACAGATACGCAGTATTTT. The full variable domain, in which reference TRBV11-3 and TRBJ2-3 provide the parts outside the CDR3, is EAGVVQSPRYKIIEKKQPVAFWCNPISGHNTLYWYLQNLGQGPELLIRYENEEAVDDSQLPKDRFSAERLKGVDSTLKIQPAELGDSAVYLCASSPQGSTDTQYFGPGTRLTVL.

The chain joins TRBV7-3 to TRBJ1-1, with D perhaps matching TRBD1 (5 bases). V was clipped by 6 bases and J by 4 bases, with 12 bases between them. The CDR3 consists of 13 residues. Germline assignment: CDR1 SGHTA and CDR2 FQGTGA. CDR3 in DNA: TGTGCCAGCAGACAAGACAGTGGCACTGAAGCTTTCTTT. The encoded protein is CASRQDSGTEAFF.

The V call is TRBV6-4, the J call TRBJ2-1; the match to TRBD1 covers 11 bases. CDR1 is MRHNA and CDR2 is SNTAGT in the germline V gene. The CDR3 spans 19 residues. J lost 4 bases, V lost 3 bases, and 14 bases had no gene match. CDR3 in DNA: TGTGCCAGCAGTGAACCGGGACAGGGGGGGAGCGGGGTGTACAATGAGCAGTTCTTC. Its protein product is CASSEPGQGGSGVYNEQFF.

DNA of the CDR3: TGTGCCAGCAGCTCACCGGACAGGGTAATTGATGGCTACACCTTC. It translates to CASSSPDRVIDGYTF. The chain recombines TRBV7-9 with TRBJ1-2; 8 bases line up with TRBD1. Germline CDR1 is SEHNR and CDR2 is FQNEAQ (reference sequence). The CDR3 is 15 residues long. V lost 4 bases to trimming and J lost 6 bases; unmatched junction nucleotides: 10.

CDR3 region: CASSSTTGSAEAFF. In nucleotides, the CDR3 is TGTGCCAGCAGCTCAACCACAGGGTCGGCGGAAGCTTTCTTT. The chain joins TRBV7-9 to TRBJ1-1; a weak D match, TRBD1 (6 bases). From germline, CDR1 is SEHNR and CDR2 FQNEAQ (reference sequence). CDR3 size: 14 residues. The ends were cut back, 4 bases at V and 8 bases at J, with 17 bases in the middle.

The chain carries TRBV25-1 and TRBJ1-6; D gene ambiguous. The CDR3 is 14 amino acids. The germline gives CDR1 MGHDK, CDR2 SYGVNS. V was clipped by 3 bases and J by 6 bases, with 9 bases between them. The chain's CDR3 is CASSDAASNSPLHF. As DNA, the CDR3 is TGTGCCAGCAGTGACGCGGCATCTAATTCACCCCTCCACTTT. The whole variable domain, remainder taken from reference TRBV25-1 and TRBJ1-6, is EADIYQTPRYLVIGTGKKITLECSQTMGHDKMYWYQQDPGMELHLIHYSYGVNSTEKGDLSSESTVSRIRTEHFPLTLESARPSHTSQYLCASSDAASNSPLHFGNGTRLTVT.

The CDR3 region is CASSSRLAITDTQYF. The CDR3 DNA sequence: TGTGCCAGCAGTTCCCGACTAGCTATCACAGATACGCAGTATTTT. V usage is TRBV28 and J usage is TRBJ2-3; 7 bases align to TRBD2. V was clipped by 4 bases and J by 2 bases; unmatched bases: 6. The CDR3 contains 15 residues. CDR1 is MDHEN and CDR2 is SYDVKM in the germline V gene.

The chain employs TRBV6-5 and TRBJ2-1, with TRBD2 matching 7 bases. J lost 1 base, V lost 6 bases, and 3 bases had no gene match. This CDR3 is 14 amino acids long. CDR1 is MNHEY and CDR2 is SVGAGI in the germline V gene. The DNA for the CDR3 is TGTGCCAGCAGGTCAGCGGGATCCTACAATGAGCAGTTCTTC. This gives the protein CASRSAGSYNEQFF.

This chain links TRBV28 with TRBJ1-5; tentatively, D is TRBD1 (5 bases). The CDR3 runs 18 residues. V shed 2 bases and J shed 0 bases, with 17 bases lying between them. Per germline, CDR1 MDHEN and CDR2 SYDVKM. CDR3 amino acids: CASSLGHVTSYSNQPQHF. The CDR3 nucleotides read TGTGCCAGCAGTTTAGGACATGTCACATCCTATAGCAATCAGCCCCAGCATTTT. The whole variable domain, filled in from reference TRBV28 and TRBJ1-5, reads DVKVTQSSRYLVKRTGEKVFLECVQDMDHENMFWYRQDPGLGLRLIYFSYDVKMKEKGDIPEGYSVSREKKERFSLILESASTNQTSMYLCASSLGHVTSYSNQPQHFGDGTRLSIL.

CDR3 sequence: CASSMVSGAYLGNTEAFF. Written as DNA, the CDR3 is TGTGCCAGTAGTATGGTGTCAGGGGCCTACTTGGGAAACACTGAAGCTTTCTTT. The genes are TRBV19 and TRBJ1-1; D is possibly TRBD1 (6 bases). Trimming took 3 bases from V and 2 from J, leaving 22 bases between them. Germline V gene lookup returns CDR1 LNHDA and CDR2 SQIVND (reference sequence). This CDR3 is built from 18 residues.

The gene calls are TRBV28 and TRBJ1-2; no reliable D call. This CDR3 has 13 amino acids. Trimming took off 5 bases at V and 8 bases at J, with 15 bases between the two ends. Germline-derived CDR1 and CDR2 are MDHEN and SYDVKM. The CDR3 DNA reads as TGTGCCAGCAGTCCTACGGGTTTAGGAGGCTACACCTTC. This sequence encodes CASSPTGLGGYTF.

This clone has only one observation. Here the CDR3 reads CASSASGASFTDTQYF. CDR3 coding DNA: TGTGCCAGCAGTGCAAGCGGGGCCAGCTTCACAGATACGCAGTATTTT. V is TRBV28 and J is TRBJ2-3; 7 bases fit TRBD2. Germline V gene data show CDR1 as MDHEN and CDR2 as SYDVKM. V was pared by 5 bases and J by 2 bases, with 10 bases of the junction left unmatched. The CDR3 contains 16 residues.